The 21 T cell receptor beta chains reported below all come from one sample, sequenced in a study of graft-versus-host responses after intestinal transplantation. Data came from immunoSEQ multiplex PCR; TCRdb stores just in-frame clones and leaves some out. Of tens of thousands of clones in the sample, around 83% are singletons; the top ten hold roughly 18%. These receptors' targets are unknown. Sequences were derived from unstimulated CD8+ T cells sorted from spleen or lymph node cells, sampled before intestinal transplant. The receptors come from a human donor who received an intestinal transplant.

The chain employs TRBV28 and TRBJ1-6, with D perhaps matching TRBD1 (6 bases). The germline V and J ends were trimmed by 8 bases and 9 bases, with 29 bases remaining between them. There are 18 residues in the CDR3. Germline V gene lookup returns CDR1 MDHEN and CDR2 SYDVKM. CDR3 sequence (DNA): TGTGCCAGCGGGGGAGCTGGTTTACCGGGGGGGGCTGGTTCACCCCTCCACTTT. Its translation is CASGGAGLPGGAGSPLHF. The full variable domain, its missing parts supplied by reference TRBV28 and TRBJ1-6, is DVKVTQSSRYLVKRTGEKVFLECVQDMDHENMFWYRQDPGLGLRLIYFSYDVKMKEKGDIPEGYSVSREKKERFSLILESASTNQTSMYLCASGGAGLPGGAGSPLHFGNGTRLTVT.

The V gene is TRBV4-1, the J gene TRBJ2-1; 9 bases agree with TRBD2. The CDR3 runs 15 residues. From germline, CDR1 is MGHRA and CDR2 YSYEKL. The trim removed 4 bases at V and 5 bases at J, leaving 6 bases unmatched. CDR3 DNA: TGCGCCAGCAGCCGAGCTAGCGGGGCAAACAATGAGCAGTTCTTC. Translated, it gives CASSRASGANNEQFF.

Only a few counts were recorded for this clone. This rearrangement joins TRBV6-5 to TRBJ2-7; no definite D call. The V gene's germline CDR1 is MNHEY and CDR2 SVGAGI. The CDR3 runs to 14 residues. Between the trimmed V and J ends, which lost 2 bases and 4 bases, there was a span of 12 bases. The CDR3 protein is CASSYRLGEYEQYF. Here the CDR3 DNA reads TGTGCCAGCAGTTACAGGCTAGGAGAGTACGAGCAGTACTTC.

This clone was detected only a few times. The chain joins TRBV6-5 to TRBJ1-1; tentatively, D is TRBD1 (5 bases). In germline, CDR1 is MNHEY, CDR2 SVGAGI. V dropped 6 bases and J dropped 1 base, with 12 bases sitting between them. This CDR3 has 14 amino acids. CDR3 coding DNA: TGTGCCAGCAGCGCAGGGCGTGGGAACACTGAAGCTTTCTTT. Protein sequence: CASSAGRGNTEAFF.

The chain uses TRBV28 and TRBJ2-7; D is uncertain. With 5 bases removed from V and 2 bases from J, the gap between germline ends came to 10 bases. The germline gives CDR1 MDHEN, CDR2 SYDVKM. The CDR3 is 13 residues long. CDR3: CASSLTFPYEQYF. The CDR3 DNA is TGTGCCAGCAGTCTGACATTTCCCTACGAGCAGTACTTC.

The gene calls are TRBV5-4 and TRBJ2-7, with D hard to call. Trimming removed 4 bases from V and 2 bases from J, with 10 bases in between. The V gene's germline CDR1 is SGHNT and CDR2 YYREEE (reference sequence). CDR3 length equals 13 residues. In DNA, the CDR3 is TGTGCCAGCAGCGAAGACACCGCCTACGAGCAGTACTTC. This translates into CASSEDTAYEQYF.

The chain employs TRBV18 and TRBJ2-7; 8 bases line up with TRBD1. The CDR3 is made up of 14 amino acids. Per germline, CDR1 KGHSH and CDR2 LQKENI. Losses at the gene ends were 5 bases for V and 3 bases for J; bases not matched to a gene: 6. CDR3 region: CASSGQGSYYEQYF. The CDR3 nucleotides read TGTGCCAGCTCAGGACAGGGTTCGTACTACGAGCAGTACTTC. The whole variable domain, remainder taken from reference TRBV18 and TRBJ2-7, is NAGVMQNPRHLVRRRGQEARLRCSPMKGHSHVYWYRQLPEEGLKFMVYLQKENIIDESGMPKERFSAEFPKEGPSILRIQQVVRGDSAAYFCASSGQGSYYEQYFGPGTRLTVT.

The chain is built from TRBV4-1 and TRBJ1-1; no reliable D call. V was pared by 1 base and J by 1 base, with 10 bases between. Looked up from germline, CDR1 is MGHRA and CDR2 is YSYEKL. The CDR3 totals 15 residues. CDR3 loop: CASSQGARWNTEAFF. The CDR3 DNA reads TGCGCCAGCAGCCAAGGAGCCCGATGGAACACTGAAGCTTTCTTT.

The V gene is TRBV7-8, the J gene TRBJ2-7; D is perhaps TRBD1 (5 bases). This CDR3 has 13 residues. Trimming cost V 7 bases and J 5 bases, with 15 bases left between them. In germline, CDR1 is SGHVS, CDR2 FQNEAQ. CDR3 in amino acids: CASTFGAHHEQYF. The CDR3 nucleotides read TGTGCCAGCACCTTTGGGGCCCACCACGAGCAGTACTTC. The full variable domain, with the rest looked up from reference TRBV7-8 and TRBJ2-7, is GAGVSQSPRYKVAKRGQDVALRCDPISGHVSLFWYQQALGQGPEFLTYFQNEAQLDKSGLPSDRFFAERPEGSVSTLKIQRTQQEDSAVYLCASTFGAHHEQYFGPGTRLTVT.

J is TRBJ1-5 and V is TRBV28, with D tentatively TRBD1 (5 bases). Germline values: CDR1 MDHEN, CDR2 SYDVKM. V lost 3 bases and J 3 bases, leaving 9 bases between the germline ends. This CDR3 is 14 amino acids long. Here the CDR3 reads CASSFRGINQPQHF. The CDR3 bases are TGTGCCAGCAGTTTTCGGGGGATCAATCAGCCCCAGCATTTT.

The V and J genes are TRBV28 and TRBJ1-2; 9 bases map to TRBD1. Looked up from germline, CDR1 is MDHEN and CDR2 is SYDVKM. The J segment lost 5 bases and the V segment lost 4 bases, leaving 11 bases of the junction unmatched. This CDR3 has 16 residues. CDR3 loop: CASSSHSTGGGYGYTF. CDR3 nucleotide sequence: TGTGCCAGCAGTTCCCACTCGACAGGGGGAGGGTATGGCTACACCTTC.

V gene TRBV5-6 combines with J gene TRBJ2-5, with D possibly TRBD2 on 5 matching bases. The J call may be in error: the DNA end matches TRBJ2-7 better. Germline-derived CDR1 and CDR2 are SGHDT and YYEEEE. The CDR3 spans 15 residues. CDR3 sequence (DNA): TGTGCCAGCAGCCAAGAGCGGATCCTCTCCTACGAGCAGTACTTC. It encodes CASSQERILSYEQYF.

The rearrangement joins TRBV27 to TRBJ1-2; 8 nucleotides line up with TRBD1. Trimming cost V 3 bases and J 5 bases; bases outside gene matches: 5. CDR1 is MNHEY, CDR2 SMNVEV, per germline (reference sequence). CDR3 size: 14 residues. The CDR3 nucleotides are TGTGCCAGCAGTTTCACAGGGGGTGGGTATGGCTACACCTTC. Translating it yields CASSFTGGGYGYTF.

The chain links TRBV6-4 to TRBJ2-3; 15 bases agree with TRBD2. This CDR3 has 16 amino acids. The germline V gene encodes CDR1 MRHNA and CDR2 SNTAGT. The trim removed 5 bases at V and 4 bases at J, leaving 4 bases unmatched. For the CDR3, the DNA is TGTGCCAGCAGTAAAGGACTAGCGGGAGGGGCAGATACGCAGTATTTT. Translation: CASSKGLAGGADTQYF.

The CDR3 is CASSPGGGVSSYEQYF. The CDR3 DNA sequence: TGTGCCAGCAGCCCGGGGGGGGGCGTAAGCTCCTACGAGCAGTACTTC. This sequence joins TRBV7-9 and TRBJ2-7; 8 bases align to TRBD2. V lost 5 bases and J lost 0; bases outside the gene matches: 9. The CDR3 has 16 amino acids. The V gene's germline CDR1 is SEHNR and CDR2 FQNEAQ (reference sequence).

The CDR3 protein is CAWSVSPGPGTEAFF. DNA for the CDR3: TGTGCCTGGAGTGTATCTCCAGGGCCGGGCACTGAAGCTTTCTTT. The chain carries TRBV30 and TRBJ1-1; TRBD1 might be the D (5 bases). The CDR3 has 15 amino acids. V lost 0 bases to trimming and J lost 4 bases, with 15 bases between them. Germline assignment: CDR1 GTSNPN and CDR2 SVGIG (reference sequence).

V usage is TRBV9 and J usage is TRBJ1-2, with TRBD1 matching over 8 bases. With 6 bases clipped from V and 7 bases from J, the junction kept 5 bases outside the gene matches. Germline-derived CDR1 and CDR2 are SGDLS and YYNGEE. There are 12 residues in the CDR3. The CDR3 sequence: CASTDRAGGYTF. The CDR3 DNA reads TGTGCCAGCACGGACAGGGCGGGTGGCTACACCTTC.

In DNA, the CDR3 is TGTGCCAGCAGTTACAGGGAGTACGAGCAGTACTTC. This codes for CASSYREYEQYF. This chain uses TRBV2 with TRBJ2-7; tentatively, D is TRBD1 (6 bases). V was cut by 5 bases and J by 4 bases, with 9 bases left in between. The germline V gene has CDR1 SNHLY and CDR2 FYNNEI. This CDR3 comprises 12 residues.

This chain links TRBV30 with TRBJ1-1; D is undetermined. The CDR3 has 16 amino acids. Germline V gene sequence: CDR1 GTSNPN, CDR2 SVGIG (reference sequence). V was pared by 1 base and J by 5 bases, with 20 bases between. CDR3 nucleotides: TGTGCCTGGAGTGCGGGGATTTTGCGTGGAAGGACTGAAGCTTTCTTT. It specifies CAWSAGILRGRTEAFF.

V usage is TRBV15 and J usage is TRBJ1-6; no clear D gene. Trimming took off 5 bases at V and 5 bases at J, with 13 bases between the two ends. CDR1 and CDR2 from the germline V gene are LNHNV and YYDKDF (reference sequence). CDR3 length: 15 amino acids. This CDR3 reads CATSPRSENNSPLHF. In nucleotides, the CDR3 is TGTGCCACCAGCCCTCGGAGCGAGAATAATTCACCCCTCCACTTT.

The rearrangement uses TRBV28 and TRBJ1-5, with a weak D call TRBD1 (5 bases). The CDR3 is made up of 18 amino acids. In germline, CDR1 is MDHEN, CDR2 SYDVKM. V was clipped by 2 bases and J by 0 bases, with 17 bases between them. CDR3 sequence (DNA): TGTGCCAGCAGTTTACTAGCGGGAGGCAGGGATAGCAATCAGCCCCAGCATTTT. Translation: CASSLLAGGRDSNQPQHF.